The TCR beta chain under discussion was sequenced for a study of shared clonotypes between healthy human individuals. The wider study: Ranging from 18 to 49 in age, donors were a couple of women and a few men. Researchers assigned three CD4 naive, three CD4 memory, two CD8 naive and one CD8 memory plate to each donor. Study-wide results and caveats: Among the subsets, naive ones generally showed larger estimated richness than memory ones.

Germline V gene lookup returns CDR1 SGHNT and CDR2 YENEEA. V lost 6 bases and J lost 5; bases outside the gene matches: 2. This CDR3 is 12 amino acids long. About this clone: Its antigen is currently unknown.

Genomic DNA of every subset was divided equally among multiple immunoSEQ plates. The method was immunoSEQ multiplex PCR; TCRdb's version includes in-frame clones alone and lacks a portion of them. The sample has roughly 1,500,000 clones, about 98.5% seen once. Source material: naive CD4+ T cells sorted from blood. Subset here: CD45RA+ positively selected. This chain uses TRBV11-3 with TRBJ2-7; 9 bases match TRBD1. The receptor's source is a man aged 25-40 years in good health. For the CDR3, the DNA is TGTGCCAGCAGGGGGACAGGGAACGAGCAGTACTTC. This sequence encodes CASRGTGNEQYF. Full variable domain (rest looked up from reference TRBV11-3 and TRBJ2-7): EAGVVQSPRYKIIEKKQPVAFWCNPISGHNTLYWYLQNLGQGPELLIRYENEEAVDDSQLPKDRFSAERLKGVDSTLKIQPAELGDSAVYLCASRGTGNEQYFGPGTRLTVT.